These 6 T cell receptor beta chains share one sample of origin, sequenced in a study of Ad26.COV2.S vaccination and SARS-CoV-2 variants (dated by TCRdb to 2020 to 2023). Library preparation was by the immunoSEQ multiplex PCR assay. The clones in this table, taken by TCRdb from immuneACCESS, are in-frame only. Not every clone is retained; where verified, under half of the shortfall comes from an unresolved V gene, and the cause of the rest is unknown. The sample table lists about 350,000 clones, around 90% of them with a count of one. Of the sample, about 6.4% is held by the ten largest clones. The treatment or condition label here, explained by the study, means: some 20 received Ad26.COV2.S at low or high dose, single or two shots; 5 received placebo; per-sample allocation not given. Repertoires of vaccine and placebo recipients were sequenced from samples collected on day 63 after the first injection.

The sample was peripheral blood, taken in a trial of Ad26.COV2.S vaccine versus placebo. These receptors were taken from a person between 18 and 59 years old who received the Ad26.COV2.S COVID-19 vaccine or a placebo.

This chain joins TRBV9 and TRBJ2-2, with TRBD1 matching 12 bases. This CDR3 is built from 16 residues. V lost 4 bases, J lost 6 bases, and 7 bases stayed unmatched. Per the germline V gene, CDR1 is SGDLS and CDR2 is YYNGEE. CDR3 in DNA: TGTGCCAGCAGCTCGCTGGGACAGGGGGCGGCCGGGGAGCTGTTTTTT. Protein sequence: CASSSLGQGAAGELFF.

This chain uses TRBV19 with TRBJ2-5, with D possibly being TRBD1 or TRBD2 (5 bases each). Germline lookup yields CDR1 LNHDA and CDR2 SQIVND (reference sequence). The CDR3 length is 12 residues. The ends were cut back, 3 bases at V and 4 bases at J, with 6 bases in the middle. The DNA of the CDR3 is TGTGCCAGTAGTATTGGGGGAGAGACCCAGTACTTC. Protein product: CASSIGGETQYF.

This clone was detected a few times. CDR3 amino acids: CATAYRGHQPQHF. The CDR3 DNA sequence: TGTGCCACCGCCTACAGGGGGCATCAGCCCCAGCATTTT. V gene TRBV7-2 combines with J gene TRBJ1-5, with TRBD1 identical over 9 bases. Germline-derived CDR1 and CDR2 are SGHTA and FQGNSA. After removal of 10 bases from V and 5 bases from J, the junction contained 6 bases not matched to a gene. This CDR3 has 13 residues.

V gene TRBV6-8 combines with J gene TRBJ2-7, with 12 bases lining up with TRBD2. Germline V gene data show CDR1 as MNHGY and CDR2 as SAAAGT. Trimming at V came to 2 bases and at J to 2 bases, leaving 13 bases not matched to a gene. There are 19 residues in the CDR3. The CDR3 bases are TGTGCCAGCAGTTACCCCCTTATGACTAGCGGGGGACCTACCTACGAGCAGTACTTC. Translation: CASSYPLMTSGGPTYEQYF.

This sequence joins TRBV27 and TRBJ2-3; TRBD1 aligns across 9 bases. The V segment lost 1 base and the J segment 1 base; nucleotides outside the gene matches: 3. The CDR3 is 16 amino acids. Germline lookup yields CDR1 MNHEY and CDR2 SMNVEV (reference sequence). CDR3 loop: CASSLLGDRGTDTQYF. CDR3 DNA sequence: TGTGCCAGCAGTTTATTGGGGGACAGGGGCACAGATACGCAGTATTTT.

The rearrangement uses TRBV7-9 and TRBJ2-1; 11 positions match TRBD1. Germline V gives CDR1 SEHNR, CDR2 FQNEAQ (reference sequence). V lost 4 bases and J lost 6; bases outside the gene matches: 5. The CDR3 is 15 amino acids. The CDR3 spells CASSSGQGGLNEQFF. The DNA for the CDR3 is TGTGCCAGCAGCTCGGGACAGGGGGGCCTCAATGAGCAGTTCTTC.